This T cell receptor beta chain emerged from a study of Graves' ophthalmopathy and Graves' hyperthyroidism. Study overall: Untreated patients at initial diagnosis provided peripheral blood. Study conclusions and caveats: With a specificity of around 76% and a sensitivity of about 70%, the model predicted ophthalmopathy progression. Most expanded thyroid clonotypes above 0.001 frequency also appeared in blood. With about 86% sensitivity and more than 75% specificity, a 13-signature model separated ophthalmopathy from stable hyperthyroidism.

Germline V gene data show CDR1 as SNHLY and CDR2 as FYNNEI. CDR3 length equals 14 residues. V was clipped by 6 bases and J by 4 bases, with 15 bases between them. Amplification targeted the TCR beta CDR3 regions, with RNA transcripts as the source material. Second-round multiplex PCR came after a first-round RT-PCR that employed HTBI primers. TCRdb itself ran the multiplex PCR reads through MiXCR, one entry per CDR3 protein. Of 650,000 to 900,000 distinct CDR3 sequences in the sample, approximately 40% are singletons; the top ten hold 44%. On this clonotype itself: Antigen unknown.

The source of this sequence is an adult man with Graves' ophthalmopathy. V is TRBV2 and J is TRBJ1-2, with D perhaps TRBD1 (6 bases). Material: peripheral blood. The DNA for the CDR3 is TGTGCCAGCAGCTTCGAACGACAGGTCTATGGCTACACCTTC. Its translation is CASSFERQVYGYTF.